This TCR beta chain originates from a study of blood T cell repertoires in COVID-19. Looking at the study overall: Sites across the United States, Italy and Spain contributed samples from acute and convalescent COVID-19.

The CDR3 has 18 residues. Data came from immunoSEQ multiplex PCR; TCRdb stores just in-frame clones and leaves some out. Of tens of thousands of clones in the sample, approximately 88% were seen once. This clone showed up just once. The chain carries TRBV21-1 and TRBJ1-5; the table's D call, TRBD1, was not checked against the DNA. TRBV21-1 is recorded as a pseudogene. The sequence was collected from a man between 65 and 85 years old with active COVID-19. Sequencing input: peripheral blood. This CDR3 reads CASSKKGANRCSNQPQHF. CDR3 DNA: TGTGCCAGCAGCAAGAAGGGGGCAAACAGATGTAGCAATCAGCCCCAGCATTTT.